The 22 T cell receptor beta chains below were found in one sample sequenced in a study of T cells in Graves' hyperthyroidism and ophthalmopathy. Authors of the study amplified TCR beta CDR3 regions from RNA transcripts. In the first-round RT-PCR of the TCR CDR3, the HTBI primer set was used. One entry per CDR3 protein, called by TCRdb with MiXCR from the multiplex PCR reads. The data show 250,000 to 300,000 distinct CDR3 sequences, 10% to 15% seen once. The source material was blood. These TCRs come from a woman under 40 with Graves' hyperthyroidism that later progressed to Graves' ophthalmopathy.

Regarding this clonotype: One end of the junction varies from germline; a read error may be responsible. This chain connects TRBV7-8 to TRBJ2-2; 7 nucleotides line up with TRBD2. CDR1 is SGHVS, CDR2 FQNEAQ, per germline. The CDR3 covers 16 residues. CDR3 sequence (DNA): TGTGCCAGCAGCTTCCCGGACTACGAGTCGCCGGGGGGGCTGTTTTTT. Translated: CASSFPDYESPGGLFF.

This sequence joins TRBV30 and TRBJ2-2; 8 bases align to TRBD1. The CDR3 is 16 residues long. Losses at the gene ends were 3 bases for V and 3 bases for J; bases not matched to a gene: 9. In germline, CDR1 is GTSNPN, CDR2 SVGIG (reference sequence). Here the CDR3 reads CAWRPTGTGHTGELFF. CDR3 DNA: TGTGCCTGGAGGCCTACCGGGACAGGCCACACCGGGGAGCTGTTTTTT.

The rearrangement joins TRBV28 to TRBJ2-1; 7 bases fit TRBD2. Trimming took 7 bases from V and 4 from J; bases not matched to a gene: 4. The CDR3 sequence is 13 residues long. Germline values: CDR1 MDHEN, CDR2 SYDVKM. The DNA for the CDR3 is TGTGCCAGCACGGGACTACAATACAATGAGCAGTTCTTC. Translated, it gives CASTGLQYNEQFF.

This clonotype was recorded a few times. CDR3 protein: CASSYSILITYEQYF. The DNA for the CDR3 is TGTGCCAGCAGTTACTCGATTTTAATCACCTACGAGCAGTACTTC. The chain couples TRBV6-5 to TRBJ2-7; D not certain. Per the germline V gene, CDR1 is MNHEY and CDR2 is SVGAGI. Trimming took 0 bases from V and 2 from J, leaving 11 bases between them. The CDR3 is made up of 15 amino acids.

Comment on this clonotype: A much larger clone sits a single nucleotide away, making a read error possible. J is TRBJ1-5 and V is TRBV27; weak D call: TRBD1 (5 bases). The CDR3 runs 15 residues. V was trimmed by 6 bases and J by 5 bases, leaving 17 bases between them. Per the germline V gene, CDR1 is MNHEY and CDR2 is SMNVEV (reference sequence). The chain's CDR3 is CASRSDMVVDQPQHF. The DNA for the CDR3 is TGTGCCAGCAGATCGGACATGGTAGTCGATCAGCCCCAGCATTTT.

The table lists this clonotype with many counts. The chain combines TRBV7-2 with TRBJ1-1; 7 bases are shared with TRBD1. Germline V gives CDR1 SGHTA, CDR2 FQGNSA. The CDR3 covers 15 residues. The trim removed 3 bases at V and 1 base at J, leaving 5 bases unmatched. Here the CDR3 DNA reads TGTGCCAGCAGCTTCGACAGGGCAAGGAACACTGAAGCTTTCTTT. It yields the protein CASSFDRARNTEAFF.

This clonotype came up many times. The chain couples TRBV20-1 to TRBJ2-3; D unresolved. The CDR3 runs to 14 residues. V lost 1 base, J lost 2 bases, and 10 bases lay in between. CDR1 DFQATT and CDR2 SNEGSKA come from the germline V gene (reference sequence). CDR3 in amino acids: CSARGLQNTDTQYF. CDR3 bases: TGCAGTGCTAGAGGCTTACAGAACACAGATACGCAGTATTTT.

This clonotype was observed many times. This chain links TRBV28 with TRBJ1-5; 9 bases align to TRBD1. Germline V lookup: CDR1 MDHEN, CDR2 SYDVKM. The CDR3 consists of 14 residues. Trimming removed 7 bases from V and 7 bases from J; junction bases left unmatched: 8. In nucleotides, the CDR3 is TGTGCCAGCAATAGACAGGGGGGAGGGCAGCCCCAGCATTTT. As protein: CASNRQGGGQPQHF.

V gene TRBV6-1 combines with J gene TRBJ1-4; no clear D. The CDR3 extends over 16 amino acids. Germline CDR1 reads MNHNS; CDR2 reads SASEGT. Trimming left V 6 bases short and J 3 bases short, with 17 bases between. CDR3 in amino acids: CASRDYGSGANEKLFF. CDR3 in DNA: TGTGCCAGCAGGGATTACGGGTCGGGAGCTAATGAAAAACTGTTTTTT.

This clonotype was recorded many times. The chain has TRBV18 and TRBJ1-1; 7 bases agree with TRBD1. Losses at the gene ends were 4 bases for V and 5 bases for J; bases not matched to a gene: 10. Germline V gene lookup returns CDR1 KGHSH and CDR2 LQKENI. The CDR3 is made up of 15 amino acids. CDR3 loop: CASSQNSGGLTEAFF. In DNA form, the CDR3 reads TGTGCCAGCTCACAAAACTCAGGGGGATTAACTGAAGCTTTCTTT.

J is TRBJ2-6 and V is TRBV15; maybe TRBD2 (5 bases). Trimming cost V 8 bases and J 3 bases, with 17 bases left between them. This CDR3 is 16 amino acids long. CDR1 and CDR2 from the germline V gene are LNHNV and YYDKDF (reference sequence). DNA for the CDR3: TGTGCCACCGGGAGACACGAAGGGTTTGGGGCCAACGTCCTGACTTTC. It is translated as CATGRHEGFGANVLTF.

The chain joins TRBV5-6 to TRBJ2-1, with D uncertain. The germline V gene encodes CDR1 SGHDT and CDR2 YYEEEE. The CDR3 has 11 amino acids. V was pared by 6 bases and J by 8 bases, with 9 bases between. The CDR3 nucleotides are TGTGCCAGCACCCTTGAAGATGAGCAGTTCTTC. It translates to CASTLEDEQFF.

This clonotype appeared many times. The rearrangement links TRBV6-5 to TRBJ1-2; D ambiguous. The V gene lost 0 bases and the J gene lost 3 bases, with 11 bases spanning the gap. This CDR3 contains 15 residues. The germline V gene encodes CDR1 MNHEY and CDR2 SVGAGI. The CDR3 loop reads CASSYSSLPHYGYTF. The CDR3 nucleotides are TGTGCCAGCAGTTACTCGTCCCTGCCTCACTATGGCTACACCTTC.

This clonotype was recorded at least ten times. This chain uses TRBV30 with TRBJ2-7; possibly TRBD2 for D (5 bases). In germline, CDR1 is GTSNPN, CDR2 SVGIG (reference sequence). The CDR3 spans 13 residues. V was pared by 0 bases and J by 3 bases, with 9 bases between. The CDR3 region is CAWSVGGDYEQYF. The CDR3 nucleotides are TGTGCCTGGAGTGTAGGAGGAGACTACGAGCAGTACTTC.

This clonotype was seen at least ten times. The J gene is TRBJ2-6, the V gene TRBV6-2 or TRBV6-3; D is undetermined. Germline CDR1 MNHEY, CDR2 SVGEGT. The CDR3 extends over 14 amino acids. V lost 8 bases and J lost 2, with 10 bases in between. CDR3 nucleotides: TGTGCCAGCCGCCGCTCTGCTGGGGCCAACGTCCTGACTTTC. This gives the protein CASRRSAGANVLTF.

This clonotype was counted ten times or more. The V gene is TRBV18, the J gene TRBJ2-1; no definite D call. CDR1 KGHSH and CDR2 LQKENI come from the germline V gene. The CDR3 spans 13 residues. V lost 0 bases and J 10 bases, leaving 10 bases between the germline ends. In DNA, the CDR3 is TGTGCCAGCTCACCACCGCTAGTCGGGGAGCAGTTCTTC. Amino acids: CASSPPLVGEQFF.

At least ten counts were recorded for this clonotype. The genes are TRBV28 and TRBJ2-7; TRBD2 might be the D (6 bases). This CDR3 is 14 amino acids long. V shed 10 bases and J shed 3 bases, with 19 bases lying between them. CDR1 and CDR2 (germline): MDHEN, SYDVKM. CDR3 coding DNA: TGTGCCACGACTTCCCCGGGGACTCACTACGAGCAGTACTTC. Translating it yields CATTSPGTHYEQYF.

This clonotype was seen at least ten times. CDR3 sequence: CASTTGGGRITGELFF. The CDR3 coding sequence is TGTGCCAGCACCACCGGGGGGGGGCGCATCACCGGGGAGCTGTTTTTT. The chain carries TRBV28 and TRBJ2-2, with 8 bases that match TRBD2. V lost 7 bases, J lost 4 bases, and 11 bases stayed unmatched. The CDR3 has 16 residues. Germline-derived CDR1 and CDR2 are MDHEN and SYDVKM.

Ten or more counts support this clonotype. The V gene is TRBV6-1, the J gene TRBJ2-5, with TRBD1 matching over 9 bases. Germline CDR1 reads MNHNS; CDR2 reads SASEGT. Losses at the gene ends were 7 bases for V and 3 bases for J; bases not matched to a gene: 6. The CDR3 runs to 14 residues. In DNA form, the CDR3 reads TGTGCCAGCACCGAGACAGGGGGTAAAGAGACCCAGTACTTC. Residues: CASTETGGKETQYF.

This clonotype has at least ten counts. The rearrangement links TRBV20-1 to TRBJ2-1; TRBD2 agrees at 8 bases. Germline CDR1 reads DFQATT; CDR2 reads SNEGSKA (reference sequence). CDR3 length: 15 amino acids. Trimming cost V 4 bases and J 6 bases; bases outside gene matches: 11. Here the CDR3 DNA reads TGCAGTGCTACTCCAGCGGGAGAGGGAGTCAATGAGCAGTTCTTC. Its translation: CSATPAGEGVNEQFF.

This clonotype was picked up a small number of times. This sequence joins TRBV6-5 and TRBJ2-1, with D unclear. CDR3 length: 13 amino acids. V was pared by 1 base and J by 9 bases, with 10 bases between. Germline V CDR1 and CDR2: MNHEY, SVGAGI. The CDR3 loop is CASSYYPNSEQFF. The CDR3 bases are TGTGCCAGCAGTTACTATCCCAATAGTGAGCAGTTCTTC.

This clonotype was recorded at least ten times. This sequence joins TRBV27 and TRBJ2-1; possible D gene TRBD2, 5 bases. The CDR3 is 15 amino acids. The germline gives CDR1 MNHEY, CDR2 SMNVEV (reference sequence). Trimming cost V 7 bases and J 2 bases, with 15 bases left between them. This CDR3 reads CASNLLESTYNEQFF. The CDR3 bases are TGTGCCAGCAACTTACTAGAATCCACCTACAATGAGCAGTTCTTC.